This TCR beta chain stems from a study of blood T cell repertoires in COVID-19 (dated by TCRdb to the early 2020s). Notes on the research overall: Samples covering the acute and convalescent phases of COVID-19 were provided by collaborators in the United States, Italy and Spain. The material from the prospective study consisted of cDNA or gDNA derived from T cells, B-cell-depleted T cells, or PBMCs. Subjects who had been exposed to COVID-19, were actively infected with it, or had recovered from it provided the deeply sampled blood TCRbeta repertoires that made up the dataset. The repertoires were made available in a free public database intended to serve as a resource for research on the immune response to SARS-CoV-2. The samples were drawn from the first 160 participants of the ongoing ImmuneRACE study and from 1,254 subjects provided by 6 global collaborators. A de-identified subject ID, COVID-19 status, age in years and sex were almost always included in the sample metadata. Where available, HLA class I and class II types were obtained from metadata supplied by the sample provider rather than from assay-based typing. What the authors observed across the whole study: The quantity of clinical and demographic metadata differed by source and by participant and was supplied without curation.

TCRbeta CDR3 regions were amplified from genomic DNA using the immunoSEQ Assay, a bias-controlled multiplex PCR. The authors processed their data as follows. Nucleated cell counts per sample were estimated from amplification of reference gene primers within the assay. To quantify the absolute abundance of each unique TCRbeta CDR3 rearrangement, sequence reads were collapsed and filtered. Productive Simpson clonality was computed per sample as the square root of Simpson's diversity index over productive rearrangements. Sourced from immuneACCESS, this table was stored by TCRdb with only in-frame sequences that have V and J called. A share of the clones is absent; for the studies checked, an unresolved V gene accounts for under half, and the remainder has no known explanation. V and J calls and clone size are as listed in that table; D and trimming were resolved from the DNA. Within this sample are approximately 250,000 clones, with about 90% of them counted one time only. Clones ranked in the top ten supply about a tenth of the sample.

At one collaborating source in Seattle, patients were enrolled during active infection and were followed longitudinally through the course of disease. Whole blood was collected in K2EDTA tubes by collaborating institutions according to the institutions' own protocols. For TCRbeta analysis, collaborator samples were shipped as frozen whole blood, as isolated PBMCs, or as DNA extracted from either sample type. Concerning this clone: The antigen it recognizes is unknown. The sample holds no much larger clone one base away, and base qualities are not on file. Within the sample, other DNA sequences also encode this same CDR3.

The cysteine opens and the phenylalanine closes a CDR3 of 13 amino acids. Only the CDR3 part of the read is kept: 39 bases, read in frame from the first base. V is reduced by 1 base and J by 5 bases, leaving a spacing of 8 bases between them. CDR1 and CDR2 were assigned from the germline V gene as MDHEN and SYDVKM. This TCR came from a woman in her 70s with COVID-19, enrolled during active disease. In this chain, TRBV28 is recombined with TRBJ1-2; a confident D gene designation cannot be given. Source material: peripheral blood. The DNA reads as follows: TGTGCCAGCAGTTTATCGGCGGGATATGGCTACACCTTC. Its protein reads: CASSLSAGYGYTF.